This passage covers 11 T cell receptor beta chains from one sample sequenced in a study of technical replicates of blood from a few donors. Sequenced by immunoSEQ multiplex PCR; TCRdb stores in-frame clones only, minus some. The profile covers about 69,000 clones, with 88% appearing a single time and roughly 4.5% taken by the ten largest. The specimen was PBMCs. The receptors shown here come from a human donor in good health. Some clones in this sample may be carry-over from other donors' samples.

This chain connects TRBV10-3 to TRBJ2-7, with TRBD2 matching 13 bases. The V gene's germline CDR1 is ENHRY and CDR2 SYGVKD. J lost 3 bases, V lost 4 bases, and 3 bases had no gene match. The length of the CDR3 is 15 residues. The CDR3 bases are TGTGCCATCAGTGGGACTAGCGGGAGTAGCTACGAGCAGTACTTC. Translating it yields CAISGTSGSSYEQYF.

This chain joins TRBV9 and TRBJ2-7; D ambiguous. In germline, CDR1 is SGDLS, CDR2 YYNGEE. The CDR3 is 14 amino acids. Deletions cut 3 bases from V and 3 bases from J, with 13 bases between. CDR3 bases: TGTGCCAGCAGCGCATATGGGCAGAACTACGAGCAGTACTTC. This translates into CASSAYGQNYEQYF. The whole variable domain, remainder taken from reference TRBV9 and TRBJ2-7, is DSGVTQTPKHLITATGQRVTLRCSPRSGDLSVYWYQQSLDQGLQFLIQYYNGEERAKGNILERFSAQQFPDLHSELNLSSLELGDSALYFCASSAYGQNYEQYFGPGTRLTVT.

The V call is TRBV5-1, the J call TRBJ2-1; D not certain. Per germline, CDR1 SGHRS and CDR2 YFSETQ. The V end lost 0 bases, the J end lost 4 bases, and 8 bases lay between the germline ends. CDR3 length: 14 residues. The CDR3 reads CASSLAEKYNEQFF. The CDR3 region has the DNA TGCGCCAGCAGCTTGGCCGAGAAGTACAATGAGCAGTTCTTC.

The chain couples TRBV5-1 to TRBJ2-7, with TRBD1 matching over 9 bases. In germline, CDR1 is SGHRS, CDR2 YFSETQ. The CDR3 has 13 amino acids. V was pared by 4 bases and J by 7 bases, with 6 bases of the junction left unmatched. The CDR3 DNA follows: TGCGCCAGCAGCGCAGGGACAGGGTGGGAGCAGTACTTC. This sequence encodes CASSAGTGWEQYF.

The V and J genes are TRBV2 and TRBJ1-1; a weak D match, TRBD1 (5 bases). The CDR3 loop spans 15 amino acids. Germline-derived CDR1 and CDR2 are SNHLY and FYNNEI. Between the trimmed V and J ends, which lost 9 bases and 4 bases, there was a span of 21 bases. The CDR3 DNA sequence: TGTGCCAGTGGGGCTAGGGATTTGGGGGGCACTGAAGCTTTCTTT. Its protein is CASGARDLGGTEAFF.

The CDR3 nucleotides read TGTGCCAGCAGTGAACGGTCGGTAGCTACTAATGAGCAGTTCTTC. Translating gives CASSERSVATNEQFF. This chain links TRBV25-1 with TRBJ2-1; no clear D gene. The CDR3 extends over 15 amino acids. Germline CDR1 reads MGHDK; CDR2 reads SYGVNS. V lost 2 bases, J lost 7 bases, and 15 bases lay in between.

This chain uses TRBV27 with TRBJ1-2; weak D call: TRBD1 (6 bases). Deletions cut 8 bases from V and 4 bases from J, with 14 bases between. CDR1 and CDR2 from the germline V gene are MNHEY and SMNVEV (reference sequence). CDR3 length equals 13 residues. The CDR3 nucleotides read TGTGCCAGCTGGGCCAGGGGTTTCTATGGCTACACCTTC. Translation gives CASWARGFYGYTF.

As regards this clone: The same CDR3 is also encoded by other DNA sequences in this sample. The rearrangement joins TRBV5-1 to TRBJ2-3; 14 positions agree with TRBD2. The CDR3 sequence is 17 residues long. Unmatched junction bases numbered 0, after V lost 0 bases and J lost 0 bases. Per the germline V gene, CDR1 is SGHRS and CDR2 is YFSETQ. The DNA for the CDR3 is TGCGCCAGCAGCTTGGGACTAGCGGGGGGGAGCACAGATACGCAGTATTTT. Translating gives CASSLGLAGGSTDTQYF.

The chain is built from TRBV10-3 and TRBJ1-2, with 11 bases matching TRBD1. CDR3 size: 14 residues. V gave up 4 bases and J gave up 2 bases; unmatched junction bases: 0. From germline, CDR1 is ENHRY and CDR2 SYGVKD. The CDR3: CAISGTGGNYGYTF. The DNA of the CDR3 is TGTGCCATCAGTGGGACAGGGGGCAACTATGGCTACACCTTC.

The V call is TRBV9, the J call TRBJ1-1, with 9 nucleotides matching TRBD1. V was clipped by 4 bases and J by 3 bases; unmatched bases: 13. The germline CDR1 and CDR2 sequences are SGDLS and YYNGEE. CDR3 length equals 17 residues. Here the CDR3 reads CASSSTPTGGADTEAFF. CDR3 bases: TGTGCCAGCAGCTCAACACCTACAGGGGGCGCAGACACTGAAGCTTTCTTT.

The chain couples TRBV21-1 to TRBJ1-2; the table's D call of TRBD1 was not tested on the DNA. TRBV21-1 is noted as a pseudogene. CDR3 size: 18 residues. The CDR3 region is CASSKDGTGWQAGYGYTF. DNA of the CDR3: TGTGCCAGCAGCAAAGATGGGACAGGGTGGCAGGCAGGCTATGGCTACACCTTC.